This entry describes one T cell receptor beta chain. The specificity of this receptor is unknown. There are no base qualities to consult, and no much larger clone falls within one base. The cohort comprised some 700 healthy bone marrow donors. At the time of sampling, every cohort member was nominally healthy, though immune exposures that went unrecorded were likely present. The donor tested CMV seropositive and was one of the 289 seropositive cohort members. A peripheral blood sample was collected from each donor, and TCR beta sequencing was performed on peripheral blood mononuclear cells. Genomic DNA was extracted from the blood cell samples with the Qiagen DNeasy Blood Extraction Kit. Receptors were amplified or captured by the immunoSEQ multiplex PCR assay. For the multiplex PCR, a mixture combining 60 forward primers for TCR Vbeta segments and 13 reverse primers for TCR Jbeta segments was used. The CDR3 region of rearranged TCR beta genes was amplified from genomic DNA by a multiplex PCR assay. The amplified TCR beta libraries were sequenced on the Illumina HiSeq System as 87-base-pair reads. Processing in the source paper ran as follows. Across the roughly 700 repertoires, a later analysis counted about 81 million unique TCR beta chains, roughly 11 million of which were shared by at least two donors. Raw reads were error-corrected and collapsed into unique sequences by a nearest-neighbor algorithm in which closely related sequences were merged to remove PCR and sequencing errors. CDR3 sequences were aligned to IMGT reference sequences to assign V, D and J gene segments. Each retained sequence needed at least a six-nucleotide match to both a V gene segment and a J gene segment. A rearrangement counted as productive if the CDR3 had no stop codons and remained in frame with V and J, and every other rearrangement counted as non-productive. Following IMGT convention, CDR3 was defined as the stretch from the second conserved V-encoded cysteine up to the conserved J-encoded phenylalanine. In an earlier analysis of around 640 of the donors, sequences lacking an unambiguous match to a single V gene segment were excluded. In an earlier analysis of some 590 of the donors, a V segment was called functional when productive rearrangements were above 56.7%, and segregating when the standard deviation between donors exceeded 5%. A statistical classification framework was developed to diagnose cytomegalovirus status using the catalog of TCR beta chain sequences. V and J gene assignment, in a later analysis, came from comparing TCR nucleotide sequences with IMGT/GENE-DB human TR gene sequences. Using the TCRdist pipeline, a later analysis assigned CDR3 sequences along with most-parsimonious VDJ recombination scenarios. In a later analysis, every TCR beta chain was defined by the combination of its CDR3 amino acid sequence and its V-gene family, and reads without a unique V-gene family were dropped. To address suspected cross-contamination and a sequencing artifact, a later analysis removed under 600 highly shared, low-generation-probability nucleotide sequences. For each public chain, a later analysis derived a clonal expansion index from normalized ranks of inferred template counts within each repertoire. In a later analysis, generation probabilities were computed with a VDJ recombination model fitted to out-of-frame rearrangements, and the resulting probabilities were checked against IGoR. In a later analysis, TCR-TCR, TCR-HLA and TCR-CMV co-occurrence was scored with hypergeometric tests, and a repertoire-size bias correction was applied to TCR pairs. False discovery rates were estimated in a later analysis by permuting HLA or CMV assignments 20 times. A later analysis grouped co-occurring TCRs with DBSCAN, adding TCRdist sequence similarity when clustering within HLA-allele-positive subsets. Repertoires with fewer than 30,000 or more than 120,000 public chains, plus five repertoires with anomalous nucleotide sharing, were excluded from co-occurrence clustering. TCRdb re-hosts the immuneACCESS table, in-frame sequences only. Its copies lack some clones; in the studies checked, an unresolved V gene accounts for under half of them, and the cause for the rest is not known. That table gives V, J and clone size, and the DNA gave D and trimming. This sample lists about 130,000 clones; approximately 10% were detected once. The ten largest account for under 6% of the sample.

This sample stems from a study of cytomegalovirus exposure and HLA in healthy donors (TCRdb year 2017). For the study in its entirety: An earlier analysis of several hundred of the donors reported roughly 300 Gb of sequence data and 100 million to 140 million unique TCR beta sequences from about 179 million T cells. A later analysis re-examined previously published TCR beta repertoires from hundreds of donors and added high-resolution HLA genotyping to investigate patterns of TCR occurrence. High-throughput TCR immunosequencing, statistical association of individual TCRs with disease status, and machine learning were combined to predict cytomegalovirus infection status. Typing coverage varied by locus: 629-630 donors for A, B, C, DRB1 and DQB1; roughly 560 for DQA1; over 600 for DPA1; about 450 for DPB1. Around 320 gigabases of sequencing data and tens of millions of unique TCR sequences were included in an early release covering several hundred HLA-typed donors. The study aimed to test whether signatures of past pathogen exposure could be identified by cataloging public T cell receptors. In a later genetic analysis, genome-wide SNP genotypes for 398 of the 666 donors were used, and that subset was treated as a discovery cohort. The study profiled the T cell repertoires of fewer than 850 subjects by immunosequencing and related them to cytomegalovirus serostatus. A handful of DR-DQ haplotypes were handled as single units for association and clustering because linkage in the cohort was strong. Among 350 to 400 genotyped donors of the cohort, an average of approximately 230,000 unique TCR beta nucleotide sequences were sequenced per donor, 15% to 20% of them non-productive. To decide whether each TCR beta V gene segment behaved as functional or pseudogenic, an earlier analysis of some 600 of the donors relied on high-throughput TCR beta sequencing. Every discovery cohort repertoire had been produced on one sequencing platform. Donor age, sex, ethnicity and CMV serostatus were compiled together with the repertoire data. In the later analysis, no new phenotypic data were used to find candidate immune exposures; instead, reliance was placed on TCR beta sequences and their occurrence across donors. Among the roughly 400 genotyped donors, approximately 77% belonged to the genetic ancestry cluster associated with self-reported Caucasian donors. Both class I and class II loci were covered by HLA typing, at four-digit resolution. In addition to the first cohort of around 670 subjects, a separate validation cohort of approximately 120 different subjects was used. General findings and caveats noted by the study authors: In a later genetic analysis, fewer N-insertions in productive TCRs were reported among donors in an Asian-associated ancestry cluster than the roughly 640-donor mean. Across donors, most TCR sequences were observed very rarely, whereas some public TCRs were present in many individuals. An association between a missense DCLRE1C variant and V-gene and J-gene trimming of TCR beta chains was found in a later genetic analysis and replicated in an independent cohort. Correlated functional status among segregating V segments might reflect linkage disequilibrium, but an unknown experimental factor could not be ruled out. An earlier analysis of approximately 600 of the donors showed that most TCR beta V segments appeared in productive rearrangements either about 87% or about 30% of the time, which broadly matched IMGT annotations. Most CMV-associated TCR beta chains appeared to be HLA-restricted in a later analysis, and the HLA associations seemed to be driven largely by CMV exposure. A total of 150 to 200 TCR beta chains were listed by the study as associated with cytomegalovirus. Only TCR beta chains were sequenced in this cohort, and the absence of alpha or paired-chain data limited detectable features. The classifier was reported to diagnose cytomegalovirus status with high specificity and sensitivity in both the original cohort and the validation cohort. At a false discovery rate of 0.05, a later analysis linked about 17,000 TCR beta sequences to specific HLA alleles. In a later analysis, HLA-associated TCR beta chains showed more clonal expansion and lower generation probabilities than non-associated chains that were equally common. Strong co-occurrence of HLA alleles, especially DR and DQ, made assigning TCR associations to individual alleles difficult. In a later analysis, TCR association rates were found to vary across HLA loci, with the most associated TCRs seen for DRB1 alleles and the fewest for HLA-C alleles. CMV serostatus was the only immune exposure information available for the cohort. A cluster of highly shared sequence variants was judged likely to represent a technical artifact of the sequencing pipeline. According to a later analysis, parvovirus B19, influenza, CMV and Epstein-Barr virus appeared linked to several top co-occurrence clusters. Because counts were too low, about 15 rarely observed V segments, including chromosome 9 orphons, were left out of the earlier analysis of some 600 of the donors. Because some donors lacked HLA typing at each locus, the association tests relied only on the typed subset. A further reported finding was that TCR beta sequences accurately predicted the HLA-A and HLA-B alleles for most subjects in the first cohort. The authors suggested that the approach could potentially be generalized to other disease states and immunological phenotypes. A few of the identified cytomegalovirus-associated TCR beta chains were confirmed in vitro to be specific for cytomegalovirus antigens. The presence/absence analyses assumed that sequencing depth was roughly uniform across donors, and that assumption may not be true.

The specimen sequenced was PBMCs. The receptor was isolated from a woman under 30 in good health and CMV-seropositive.

CDR3 reads: CASSLRTGGGETQYF. The nucleotide sequence is given as TGCGCCAGCAGCTTGAGGACTGGCGGCGGCGAGACCCAGTACTTC. The rearranged segments are TRBV5-1 and TRBJ2-5; a tentative D match to TRBD2 spans 5 bases. The germline ends are 15 bases apart after V is trimmed by 1 base and J by 5 bases. Reading the germline V gene gives CDR1 SGHRS and CDR2 YFSETQ. There are 15 amino acids in the CDR3, from cysteine to phenylalanine inclusive. Kept here is only the CDR3 DNA, which spans 45 bases and is read in frame from base 1.